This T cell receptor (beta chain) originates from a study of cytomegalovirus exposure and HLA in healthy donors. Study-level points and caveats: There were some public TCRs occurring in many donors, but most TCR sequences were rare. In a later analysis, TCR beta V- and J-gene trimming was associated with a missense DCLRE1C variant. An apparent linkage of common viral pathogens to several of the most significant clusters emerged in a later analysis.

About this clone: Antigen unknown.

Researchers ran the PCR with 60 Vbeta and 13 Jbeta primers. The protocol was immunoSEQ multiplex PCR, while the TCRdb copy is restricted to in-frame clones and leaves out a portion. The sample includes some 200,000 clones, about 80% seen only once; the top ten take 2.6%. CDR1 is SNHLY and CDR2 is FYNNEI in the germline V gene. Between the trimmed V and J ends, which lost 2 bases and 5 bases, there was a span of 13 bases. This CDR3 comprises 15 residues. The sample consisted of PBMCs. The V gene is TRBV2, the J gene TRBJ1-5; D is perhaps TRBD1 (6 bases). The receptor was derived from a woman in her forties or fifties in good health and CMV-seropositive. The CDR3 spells CASSERPQGYQPQHF. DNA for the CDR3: TGTGCCAGCAGTGAAAGACCCCAGGGGTATCAGCCCCAGCATTTT. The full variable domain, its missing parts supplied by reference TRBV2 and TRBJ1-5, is EPEVTQTPSHQVTQMGQEVILRCVPISNHLYFYWYRQILGQKVEFLVSFYNNEISEKSEIFDDQFSVERPDGSNFTLKIRSTKLEDSAMYFCASSERPQGYQPQHFGDGTRLSIL.